The clone carrying this TCR beta chain occurred a few times. The antigen is not known. The entry originates in a study of T-cell memory formation after mild COVID-19. Study-level findings and limits: Within pre-infection memory, some responding clones were found, suggesting cross-reactive memory joined. Later expanders leaned CD4+, whereas clones that contracted between day 15 and 85 were balanced CD4/CD8.

TCRalpha and TCRbeta libraries used 5'RACE with constant-segment primers and UMIs. TCRdb ran MiXCR on the 5' RACE reads and lists one entry per CDR3 protein. The data show about 140,000 distinct CDR3 sequences, more than 14% seen once. This TCR derives from an adult woman who had mild COVID-19 (a few samples of this study predate the infection). Cell type and time point are not known. The sequencing sample was made of PBMCs or a T cell subset sorted from them (not recorded which).

The CDR3 reads CASSPGTSVRRSTYEQYF. CDR3 in DNA: TGTGCCAGCAGCCCCGGGACTAGCGTGAGGAGGTCCACCTACGAGCAGTACTTC. The chain carries TRBV7-2 and TRBJ2-7; TRBD2 matches 10 bases. The CDR3 length is 18 residues. Germline V CDR1 and CDR2: SGHTA, FQGNSA. V shed 5 bases and J 2 bases; nucleotides not matched to a gene: 15.